The table lists the clone carrying this T cell receptor beta chain with a few counts. Its antigen is unknown. These data come from a study of T cell repertoires in cytomegalovirus infection. Looking at the study overall: Public TCR beta signature analysis indicated the presence of both CMV infection and matching HLA type.

The study, taken as a whole, reports: Cumulative frequency of public TCR beta families picked out carriers of CMV plus the relevant HLA.

TCRdb ran MiXCR on the reads and lists one entry per CDR3 protein. The table lists hundreds of thousands of distinct CDR3 sequences, about a third of them singletons. V lost 5 bases, J lost 6 bases, and 13 bases lay in between. From germline, CDR1 is MNHEY and CDR2 SMNVEV (reference sequence). CDR3 size: 14 residues. The sequence was obtained from a human donor in good health (CMV status not recorded). Some clones in this sample may be carry-over from other donors' samples. The V gene is TRBV27, the J gene TRBJ2-2, with D perhaps TRBD1 or TRBD2 (5 bases each). This specimen consisted of cultured CD8+ T cells from PBMCs, obtained from culture after CMV antigen stimulation. DNA of the CDR3: TGTGCCAGCAGTCCACGGGGACCGGCCGGGGAGCTGTTTTTT. This sequence encodes CASSPRGPAGELFF.